This TCR beta chain appears in the sequencing data of a study of T cell repertoires in cytomegalovirus infection. Study context: Public TCR beta signatures provided an indication of both CMV infection and a matching HLA type. Study-wide points: There were carriers of CMV plus the relevant HLA, and cumulative public TCR beta family frequency identified them. Ex vivo, HLA-C-restricted CMV-specific TCR beta clonotypes prevailed over the rest of the response.

Points on this clonotype: Its antigen is currently unknown.

TCRdb re-called the reads through MiXCR, storing one row per CDR3 protein. Of around 900,000 distinct CDR3 sequences listed, around 31% are singletons. This receptor was obtained from a human donor in good health (CMV status not recorded). Some clones in this sample may be carry-over from other donors' samples. Sequencing was performed on cultured CD8+ T cells from PBMCs, taken from culture after CMV antigen stimulation.

CDR3 region: CASSSGRGIGEQFF. Written as DNA, the CDR3 is TGTGCCAGCAGTTCTGGCAGGGGTATAGGGGAACAGTTCTTC. The J gene is TRBJ2-1, the V gene TRBV6-5, with D perhaps matching TRBD1 (6 bases). This CDR3 comprises 14 residues. CDR1 and CDR2 (germline): MNHEY, SVGAGI. V was cut by 4 bases and J by 13 bases, with 20 bases left in between.